Listed below are T cell receptor beta chains from one sample, sequenced in a study of cytomegalovirus exposure and HLA in healthy donors. TCRdb keeps only in-frame clones here, not all; method: immunoSEQ multiplex PCR. In the table there are under 200,000 clones, roughly two thirds of which are singletons. Sequencing was done on a sample of PBMCs. The receptors originated from a woman aged 18-29 years in good health and CMV-seropositive. Both conserved end residues are trimmed from each CDR3.

cdr3_length j_call v_call cdr3_aa
13 TRBJ2-4 TRBV2 ASREGELAKNIQY
15 TRBJ2-2 TRBV11-3 ASSPPGGHRNTGELF
14 TRBJ2-7 TRBV2 ASSDGDRASLVEQY
12 TRBJ2-2 TRBV12-5 ASGLQGATGELF
11 TRBJ1-1 TRBV5-1 ASGRQGNTEAF
11 TRBJ2-7 TRBV19 ASSDTQGSEQY
13 TRBJ1-2 TRBV4-3 ASSQDHTGGDGYT
11 TRBJ2-5 TRBV7-3 ASSMTDQETQY
15 TRBJ2-4 TRBV23-1 ASSQYRRRLAKNIQY
11 TRBJ1-1 TRBV6-5 ASSRTQNTEAF
12 TRBJ2-3 TRBV29-1 SAGAGESTDTQY
12 TRBJ2-7 TRBV27 ASSPGDMLGEQY
10 TRBJ2-3 TRBV9 ASSANSDTQY
14 TRBJ2-3 TRBV7-2 ASSLTGGGEIDTQY
13 TRBJ1-3 TRBV5-8 ASSDVRTAGNTIY
14 TRBJ2-1 TRBV25-1 ASSEPGAGAYNEQF
15 TRBJ1-4 TRBV5-8 ASSLGLSDTTNEKLF
18 TRBJ2-5 TRBV28 ASSYIIEGLTLSFLETQY
10 TRBJ2-7 TRBV2 ATPGTPYEQY
11 TRBJ1-1 TRBV18 ASSPQGVAEAF
12 TRBJ2-5 TRBV6-5 ASSYFPGKETQY
14 TRBJ1-2 TRBV4-1 ASSQDGTGRQYGYT
15 TRBJ2-7 TRBV5-5 ASSLGASPPSPYEQY
12 TRBJ1-5 TRBV2 ASSEGQGNQPQH
14 . TRBV5-1 ASSLASGIRPYEQY
13 TRBJ2-3 TRBV11-3 ASSRGGGATDTQY
12 TRBJ1-4 TRBV6-1 ASSRDRVDEKLF
11 TRBJ2-7 TRBV7-9 ASSSAGSYEQY
13 TRBJ1-2 TRBV6-1 ASSKPGQGDYGYT
12 TRBJ1-3 TRBV9 ASSVGLSGNTIY
10 TRBJ2-1 TRBV29-1 SVARSYNEQF
14 TRBJ2-3 TRBV14 ASSQGTIPGTDTQY